A single sample is the source of the 11 T cell receptor beta chains below, sequenced in a study of spatial heterogeneity in lung cancer. Which antigens these TCRs recognize remains unknown. TCRdb analysed the 5' RACE reads with MiXCR anew, one entry per CDR3 protein. The table shows 25,000 to 30,000 distinct CDR3 sequences, with more than 5.5% occurring only once. Time point: sample taken at primary tumor resection. Study-level results: It was found that expanded intratumoral alpha and beta TCR counts tracked tumor mutation counts.

The source was lung tumor tissue, collected at surgery. Source of these receptors: a male donor with early-stage non-small cell lung cancer.

This clonotype was observed many times. The V gene is TRBV5-1, the J gene TRBJ1-1; D ambiguous. Trimming took 0 bases from V and 0 from J, leaving 9 bases between them. The CDR3 is made up of 15 amino acids. From germline, CDR1 is SGHRS and CDR2 YFSETQ. CDR3 in DNA: TGCGCCAGCAGCTTGGAAGGGCGTATGAACACTGAAGCTTTCTTT. It encodes CASSLEGRMNTEAFF.

This clonotype was recorded many times. This chain uses TRBV20-1 with TRBJ1-1; no firm D call. Deletions cut 6 bases from V and 5 bases from J, with 10 bases between. Germline V lookup: CDR1 DFQATT, CDR2 SNEGSKA (reference sequence). The CDR3 has 11 amino acids. The CDR3 region is CSASHGTEAFF. The CDR3 DNA follows: TGCAGTGCCAGCCACGGGACTGAAGCTTTCTTT.

This clonotype was observed at least ten times. Written as DNA, the CDR3 is TGTGCCAGCAGCTCCGGGACAGGGGGAAGAGAGCAGTACTTC. It specifies CASSSGTGGREQYF. The chain recombines TRBV5-6 with TRBJ2-7; 11 bases agree with TRBD1. This CDR3 region has 14 residues. V gave up 3 bases and J gave up 7 bases; unmatched junction bases: 6. CDR1 is SGHDT and CDR2 is YYEEEE in the germline V gene.

This clonotype has a count of ten or more. The V call is TRBV2, the J call TRBJ2-3; 7 bases agree with TRBD2. V lost 5 bases, J lost 0 bases, and 5 bases stayed unmatched. The CDR3 totals 15 residues. The germline V gene encodes CDR1 SNHLY and CDR2 FYNNEI. The CDR3 region is CASSRTRGSTDTQYF. In DNA form, the CDR3 reads TGTGCCAGCAGTCGGACTAGAGGGAGCACAGATACGCAGTATTTT.

This sequence joins TRBV5-1 and TRBJ1-1, with 8 bases aligning to TRBD1. Per germline, CDR1 SGHRS and CDR2 YFSETQ. V trimming: 0 bases; J trimming: 5 bases; junction bases outside the gene matches: 12. The CDR3 extends over 17 amino acids. In DNA form, the CDR3 reads TGCGCCAGCAGCTTGGGGCAGGGGGCGAGTGGCGGTACTGAAGCTTTCTTT. It encodes CASSLGQGASGGTEAFF.

Note on this clonotype: One base away lies a much larger clone, so this may be a sequencing read error. The chain joins TRBV5-1 to TRBJ2-3, with D perhaps TRBD2 (7 bases). Germline values: CDR1 SGHRS, CDR2 YFSETQ. V was trimmed by 0 bases and J by 1 base, leaving 12 bases between them. The CDR3 is 16 amino acids. The CDR3 sequence is CASSLGPGGGTDTQYF. The CDR3 DNA is TGCGCCAGCAGCTTGGGTCCGGGGGGCGGCACAGATACGCAGTATTTT. The full variable domain, in which reference TRBV5-1 and TRBJ2-3 provide the parts outside the CDR3, is KAGVTQTPRYLIKTRGQQVTLSCSPISGHRSVSWYQQTPGQGLQFLFEYFSETQRNKGNFPGRFSGRQFSNSRSEMNVSTLELGDSALYLCASSLGPGGGTDTQYFGPGTRLTVL.

This sequence joins TRBV9 and TRBJ1-2; the D is unclear. CDR3 size: 15 residues. CDR1 and CDR2 from the germline V gene are SGDLS and YYNGEE. The ends were cut back, 0 bases at V and 2 bases at J, with 11 bases in the middle. The CDR3 sequence is CASSVDPVGNYGYTF. The CDR3 DNA reads as TGTGCCAGCAGCGTAGACCCGGTAGGAAACTATGGCTACACCTTC. Filled out from reference TRBV9 and TRBJ1-2, the complete variable domain reads DSGVTQTPKHLITATGQRVTLRCSPRSGDLSVYWYQQSLDQGLQFLIQYYNGEERAKGNILERFSAQQFPDLHSELNLSSLELGDSALYFCASSVDPVGNYGYTFGSGTRLTVV.

This clonotype was seen only a few times. This rearrangement joins TRBV20-1 to TRBJ2-3; 8 nucleotides agree with TRBD2. Per germline, CDR1 DFQATT and CDR2 SNEGSKA (reference sequence). J was trimmed by 6 bases and V by 2 bases; bases with no gene match: 10. The CDR3 is made up of 15 amino acids. Here the CDR3 reads CSARSPTGGPDTQYF. CDR3 nucleotides: TGCAGTGCTAGATCCCCCACGGGGGGGCCGGATACGCAGTATTTT.

This clonotype was found a few times. A much larger clone differs from this one at a single base, so this may be a read error. The DNA is left out, because the CDR3 cannot be placed on it with certainty; the CDR3 is given as TCRdb lists it. This chain's CDR3 is CSVGTGANVPTF. The chain links TRBV29-1 to TRBJ2-6. Ends included, the CDR3 has 12 residues. The V gene's germline CDR1 is SQVTM and CDR2 ANQGSEA.

This clonotype was picked up a small number of times. The chain couples TRBV11-2 to TRBJ1-2; D is possibly TRBD1 (5 bases). CDR1 is SGHAT, CDR2 FQNNGV, per germline. CDR3 length: 16 residues. Trimming shortened V by 4 bases and J by 5 bases, and 20 bases separated the two germline ends. The CDR3 protein is CASSSLPGLSTYGYTF. As DNA, the CDR3 is TGTGCCAGCAGCTCGCTACCGGGACTCTCTACTTATGGCTACACCTTC.

This clonotype has ten or more counts. The chain couples TRBV27 to TRBJ2-2; weak D call: TRBD2 (7 bases). Germline CDR1 is MNHEY and CDR2 is SMNVEV (reference sequence). The V end lost 9 bases, the J end lost 5 bases, and 13 bases lay between the germline ends. This CDR3 comprises 13 residues. CDR3 nucleotide sequence: TGTGCCAGGAGCAGGGGAGGGACCGGGGAGCTGTTTTTT. Protein sequence: CARSRGGTGELFF.